The subject of this entry is one TCR beta chain. Its antigen is currently unknown. The data stem from a study of shared clonotypes between healthy human individuals. CD45RO-negative, CCR7-positively selected cells formed the naive CD8 fraction, excluding terminally differentiated effector memory CD45RA+ cells. Germline V gene sequence: CDR1 SQVTM, CDR2 ANQGSEA. The germline V and J ends were trimmed by 1 base and 1 base, with 16 bases remaining between them. The CDR3 is 16 residues long. Deep level was the assay's run setting. Authors' data handling: As immunoSEQ supplied junction-only sequences (without quality scores), filtering differed. TCRdb's copy holds only in-frame clones and misses some; the assay was immunoSEQ multiplex PCR. V, J and clone size reflect that table, while D and trimming were determined from the DNA. The top ten clones hold roughly 0.1% of a sample with 450,000 to 700,000 clones, over 95% of them seen once.

General study points: Of the naive CD4 clonotypes, roughly 5.5% were shared across a few donors. Generation of non-shared clonotypes was less probable than generation of clonotypes shared by all four donors.

The receptor was derived from a woman under 40 in good health. Sample: naive CD8+ T cells sorted from blood. This rearrangement joins TRBV29-1 to TRBJ1-1; a possible D gene is TRBD1 (6 bases). The CDR3 sequence: CSVEGARGETNTEAFF. As DNA, the CDR3 is TGCAGCGTTGAAGGGGCGAGGGGGGAAACGAACACTGAAGCTTTCTTT.